The 21 T cell receptor beta chains presented below share a single source sample, sequenced in a study of regulatory T cells in long-lasting Graves disease. Arm-PCR of CDR3 regions and iRepertoire HTBI primers were the basis on which TCR beta libraries were built. Each CDR3 protein gets one entry after TCRdb re-called the multiplex PCR reads with MiXCR. The table lists 400,000 to 450,000 distinct CDR3 sequences, about 15% of them singletons. Specified time point: newly diagnosed GD, antithyroid drugs for less than 3 months. RNA from PBMCs was the source of the TCR library. The sample was also linked to a second study, of T cells in Graves' hyperthyroidism and ophthalmopathy.

The sample consisted of peripheral blood mononuclear cells (PBMCs), taken at new diagnosis, from a patient treated with antithyroid drugs. These receptors were taken from a woman in her 30s with Graves disease.

The table lists this clonotype with many counts. The CDR3 coding sequence is TGTGCCAGCAGCCCGCAGGGGTTGGATAGCACTGAAGCTTTCTTT. This translates into CASSPQGLDSTEAFF. V and J are TRBV12-3 or TRBV12-4 and TRBJ1-1; maybe TRBD1 (6 bases). This CDR3 region has 15 residues. V lost 6 bases and J 4 bases, leaving 18 bases between the germline ends.

The chain uses TRBV6-1 and TRBJ2-7; 7 bases fit TRBD1. V shed 6 bases, J shed 4 bases, and the junction held 9 bases outside the gene matches. The CDR3 length is 14 residues. Germline V gene data show CDR1 as MNHNS and CDR2 as SASEGT. CDR3 residues: CASSPYNRGYEQYF. The CDR3 DNA reads TGTGCCAGCAGCCCATATAACAGGGGATACGAGCAGTACTTC.

This CDR3 is CASSVNGMEQYF. The CDR3 DNA sequence: TGTGCCAGCAGTGTGAACGGAATGGAGCAGTACTTC. This chain connects TRBV6-1 to TRBJ2-7; D is unclear. Trimming removed 4 bases at V and 7 bases at J, with 11 bases between. Germline CDR1 and CDR2: MNHNS and SASEGT. The CDR3 extends over 12 amino acids.

This clonotype was found many times. V and J are TRBV5-1 and TRBJ2-1; a weak D match, TRBD2 (6 bases). V was pared by 4 bases and J by 3 bases, with 14 bases between. CDR1 is SGHRS, CDR2 YFSETQ, per germline. CDR3 length equals 15 residues. In DNA, the CDR3 is TGCGCCAGCAGCCCGGGAGTATCGGACTACAATGAGCAGTTCTTC. Translated, it gives CASSPGVSDYNEQFF.

There are many counts of this clonotype. This chain connects TRBV11-3 to TRBJ2-7; D may be TRBD2 (6 bases). This CDR3 has 13 amino acids. Germline V gene lookup returns CDR1 SGHNT and CDR2 YENEEA. V dropped 5 bases and J dropped 1 base, with 9 bases sitting between them. CDR3 DNA sequence: TGTGCCAGCAGCGGGAGGCGGTCCTACGAGCAGTACTTC. This codes for CASSGRRSYEQYF.

This clonotype was recorded many times. The chain uses TRBV20-1 and TRBJ2-3, with D uncertain. The CDR3 is 14 amino acids. Germline-derived CDR1 and CDR2 are DFQATT and SNEGSKA (reference sequence). V lost 7 bases and J 1 base, leaving 15 bases between the germline ends. The CDR3 DNA sequence: TGCAGTGTTTTACCCGGCGACCGCACAGATACGCAGTATTTT. It yields the protein CSVLPGDRTDTQYF.

Ten or more counts support this clonotype. This chain joins TRBV15 and TRBJ2-1; TRBD2 aligns across 13 bases. Per germline, CDR1 LNHNV and CDR2 YYDKDF (reference sequence). With 1 base clipped from V and 5 bases from J, the junction kept 5 bases outside the gene matches. This CDR3 contains 17 residues. CDR3 DNA sequence: TGTGCCACCAGCAGAGGACGGACTAGCGGGAGAGACAATGAGCAGTTCTTC. This translates into CATSRGRTSGRDNEQFF. Filled out from reference TRBV15 and TRBJ2-1, the complete variable domain reads DAMVIQNPRYQVTQFGKPVTLSCSQTLNHNVMYWYQQKSSQAPKLLFHYYDKDFNNEADTPDNFQSRRPNTSFCFLDIRSPGLGDTAMYLCATSRGRTSGRDNEQFFGPGTRLTVL.

This clonotype was observed a handful of times. This sequence joins TRBV24-1 and TRBJ2-5; 11 positions agree with TRBD2. Germline lookup yields CDR1 KGHDR and CDR2 SFDVKD. The CDR3 sequence is 16 residues long. Germline trimming cut 4 bases from V and 5 bases from J; bases unmatched to any gene: 8. In DNA form, the CDR3 reads TGTGCCACCAGTGACCCACTAGCGGGAGTGATGGAGACCCAGTACTTC. Encoded protein: CATSDPLAGVMETQYF.

Many counts were recorded for this clonotype. V is TRBV2 and J is TRBJ2-7; TRBD1 matches 10 bases. CDR3 length: 14 residues. Germline V gene lookup returns CDR1 SNHLY and CDR2 FYNNEI. V lost 7 bases to trimming and J lost 5 bases; unmatched junction nucleotides: 8. CDR3 protein: CASTSGTGVHEQYF. For the CDR3, the DNA is TGTGCCAGCACCTCAGGGACAGGGGTCCACGAGCAGTACTTC. The variable domain in full, completed from reference TRBV2 and TRBJ2-7, reads EPEVTQTPSHQVTQMGQEVILRCVPISNHLYFYWYRQILGQKVEFLVSFYNNEISEKSEIFDDQFSVERPDGSNFTLKIRSTKLEDSAMYFCASTSGTGVHEQYFGPGTRLTVT.

This chain uses TRBV15 with TRBJ2-7; D is perhaps TRBD2 (6 bases). V was trimmed by 5 bases and J by 4 bases, leaving 15 bases between them. The CDR3 runs to 14 residues. Looked up from germline, CDR1 is LNHNV and CDR2 is YYDKDF (reference sequence). CDR3 region: CATSVNPGVYEQYF. As DNA, the CDR3 is TGTGCCACCAGCGTAAACCCGGGGGTTTACGAGCAGTACTTC.

The table lists this clonotype with many counts. This chain links TRBV30 with TRBJ2-7, with no clear D. Germline CDR1 reads GTSNPN; CDR2 reads SVGIG (reference sequence). V dropped 5 bases and J dropped 6 bases, with 14 bases sitting between them. The CDR3 extends over 12 amino acids. The CDR3 DNA reads as TGTGCCTGGGGTATGGGGTCTGGCGAGCAGTACTTC. Translating it yields CAWGMGSGEQYF.

This clonotype was seen ten or more times. The rearrangement uses TRBV7-3 and TRBJ2-2; D call uncertain. There are 13 residues in the CDR3. The V gene lost 5 bases and the J gene lost 4 bases, with 8 bases spanning the gap. Germline V gene data show CDR1 as SGHTA and CDR2 as FQGTGA. The chain's CDR3 is CASSPLGTGELFF. The CDR3 bases are TGTGCCAGCAGCCCTCTTGGCACCGGGGAGCTGTTTTTT.

This clonotype has at least ten counts. The rearrangement uses TRBV11-2 and TRBJ2-1; 10 bases line up with TRBD2. Unmatched junction bases numbered 8, after V lost 6 bases and J lost 6 bases. Germline assignment: CDR1 SGHAT and CDR2 FQNNGV. CDR3 length: 15 amino acids. This CDR3 is CASRPTSGNFNEQFF. CDR3 DNA: TGTGCCAGCAGACCTACTAGCGGGAATTTCAATGAGCAGTTCTTC.

This clonotype was counted a few times. The rearrangement joins TRBV9 to TRBJ1-3; tentatively, D is TRBD1 (6 bases). CDR1 SGDLS and CDR2 YYNGEE come from the germline V gene. V was cut by 3 bases and J by 2 bases, with 9 bases left in between. This CDR3 comprises 14 residues. The CDR3, as DNA: TGTGCCAGCAGCGCTTCAGGGGCTGGAAACACCATATATTTT. Protein product: CASSASGAGNTIYF.

The sample holds many counts of this clonotype. The chain has TRBV6-1 and TRBJ2-1; TRBD2 matches at 7 bases. V trimming: 5 bases; J trimming: 6 bases; junction bases outside the gene matches: 19. The CDR3 length is 18 residues. The V gene's germline CDR1 is MNHNS and CDR2 SASEGT. CDR3 residues: CASSRLTVPGLGSNEQFF. CDR3 DNA sequence: TGTGCCAGCAGTCGCCTCACCGTGCCCGGACTAGGTTCCAATGAGCAGTTCTTC.

The V and J genes are TRBV7-6 and TRBJ2-1; D tentatively reads TRBD1 or TRBD2 (6 bases each). This CDR3 region has 19 residues. Trimming shortened V by 5 bases and J by 5 bases, and 28 bases separated the two germline ends. CDR1 is SGHVS and CDR2 is FNYEAQ in the germline V gene. The CDR3 region has the DNA TGTGCCAGCAGCCGCGATGTGGTGGGGGGCGCATGGGAAGACAATGAGCAGTTCTTC. Translating it yields CASSRDVVGGAWEDNEQFF.

V and J are TRBV6-1 and TRBJ1-1, with 7 positions matching TRBD1. The germline gives CDR1 MNHNS, CDR2 SASEGT. J lost 9 bases, V lost 5 bases, and 6 bases had no gene match. This CDR3 is 12 amino acids long. The CDR3 loop is CASSRQGAQAFF. The CDR3 DNA is TGTGCCAGCAGTCGACAGGGAGCTCAAGCTTTCTTT.

Concerning this clonotype itself: Given a much more abundant clone one base away, this may be a read error. The chain joins TRBV20-1 to TRBJ2-1; perhaps TRBD1 as D (6 bases). Per germline, CDR1 DFQATT and CDR2 SNEGSKA (reference sequence). The CDR3 spans 16 residues. The V end lost 1 base, the J end lost 10 bases, and 23 bases lay between the germline ends. CDR3: CSARAYDRLSSYEQFF. The CDR3 nucleotides are TGCAGTGCTAGAGCCTACGACAGGTTATCCTCCTACGAGCAGTTCTTC.

In this sample, this clonotype turned up many times. The rearrangement uses TRBV12-3 or TRBV12-4 and TRBJ1-3; perhaps TRBD1 as D (6 bases). This CDR3 has 20 residues. The V end was cut by 1 base, the J end by 3 bases, with 25 bases between. For the CDR3, the DNA is TGTGCCAGCAGTTTAGTGGGTGGACGAGGGGGGCGAGGTTTTGGAAACACCATATATTTT. This translates into CASSLVGGRGGRGFGNTIYF.

This clonotype showed up many times. The DNA for the CDR3 is TGTGCCACTACGGGAGGACCGAACACTGAAGCTTTCTTT. This gives the protein CATTGGPNTEAFF. The chain joins TRBV24-1 to TRBJ1-1; D is unresolved. V lost 10 bases, J lost 1 base, and 12 bases lay in between. Germline CDR1 is KGHDR and CDR2 is SFDVKD. This CDR3 region has 13 residues.

This clonotype appeared a few times. The chain employs TRBV11-2 and TRBJ1-3; D uncertain. Between the trimmed V and J ends, which lost 5 bases and 0 bases, there was a span of 11 bases. CDR3 size: 15 residues. Looked up from germline, CDR1 is SGHAT and CDR2 is FQNNGV. This CDR3 reads CASSDASSSGNTIYF. CDR3 DNA: TGTGCCAGCAGCGACGCCTCGAGCTCTGGAAACACCATATATTTT.